This T cell receptor (beta chain) originates from a study of OX40 agonist ivuxolimab in advanced cancers. Measured with immunoSEQ multiplex PCR; TCRdb has only the in-frame clones, and not every one. Found here are around 12,000 clones, 80% of them singletons; the top ten hold 30% to 45%. CDR3 length: 17 amino acids. J gave up 5 bases and V 5 bases, and 16 bases lay outside the gene matches. Germline loops: CDR1 SGHRS, CDR2 YFSETQ. In this sample, this clone turned up once. The sequenced sample was CD4+ or CD8+ T cells sorted from blood, obtained in a trial of the OX40 agonist ivuxolimab. This receptor was obtained from an adult with an advanced solid tumor such as melanoma, head and neck, liver or kidney cancer. The chain links TRBV5-1 to TRBJ1-1; 9 nucleotides agree with TRBD1. DNA of the CDR3: TGCGCCAGCAGGTCTAGGACAACAGGGGGCGAGGGGACTGAAGCTTTCTTT. The encoded protein is CASRSRTTGGEGTEAFF.